This T cell receptor beta chain is from a study of cytomegalovirus exposure and HLA in healthy donors. Study details: In an early release, HLA-typed donors contributed tens of millions of unique TCR sequences. Study results and caveats: About 87% or about 30% of the time was how often most TCR beta V segments were productive, according to an earlier analysis.

This clone was seen once. As yet, its antigen is unknown. The PCR was carried out with 60 Vbeta primers and 13 Jbeta primers. The protocol was immunoSEQ multiplex PCR, while the TCRdb copy is restricted to in-frame clones and leaves out a portion. The data hold about 130,000 clones, with approximately 85% observed a single time. Material: PBMCs. This sequence originates from a male donor in good health and CMV-seropositive.

CDR3 protein: CASSQFRGRNTEAFF. In DNA form, the CDR3 reads TGCGCCAGCAGCCAATTCAGGGGCCGTAACACTGAAGCTTTCTTT. The V and J genes are TRBV4-3 and TRBJ1-1; weak D call: TRBD1 (6 bases). The CDR3 is 15 amino acids. Germline V lookup: CDR1 LGHNA, CDR2 YSLEER. Deletions cut 2 bases from V and 2 bases from J, with 12 bases between.